This T cell receptor (beta chain) was sequenced during a study of CD8+ T cells in alopecia areata. This sample's treatment: oral pan-JAK inhibitor, 5-10 mg twice daily. Reverse transcription of extracted RNA yielded cDNA, which provided the sequencing template. TCRdb's table, derived via immunoSEQ multiplex PCR, lists solely in-frame clones and lacks some. There are approximately 210,000 clones in the sample; roughly 64% occur only once, and around 3.9% lies in the top ten. CDR3 length equals 14 residues. The V end lost 4 bases, the J end lost 1 base, and 11 bases lay between the germline ends. The germline V gene has CDR1 SGHRS and CDR2 YFSETQ.

This chain joins TRBV5-1 and TRBJ2-5; D may be TRBD2 (5 bases). Sequencing was performed on CD4+ T cells sorted from blood, taken at week 4, from a patient treated with tofacitinib. The sequence came from a human donor with alopecia areata. The CDR3 nucleotides are TGCGCCAGCAGCATGGACTCCCGCCAAGAGACCCAGTACTTC. Its translation is CASSMDSRQETQYF.